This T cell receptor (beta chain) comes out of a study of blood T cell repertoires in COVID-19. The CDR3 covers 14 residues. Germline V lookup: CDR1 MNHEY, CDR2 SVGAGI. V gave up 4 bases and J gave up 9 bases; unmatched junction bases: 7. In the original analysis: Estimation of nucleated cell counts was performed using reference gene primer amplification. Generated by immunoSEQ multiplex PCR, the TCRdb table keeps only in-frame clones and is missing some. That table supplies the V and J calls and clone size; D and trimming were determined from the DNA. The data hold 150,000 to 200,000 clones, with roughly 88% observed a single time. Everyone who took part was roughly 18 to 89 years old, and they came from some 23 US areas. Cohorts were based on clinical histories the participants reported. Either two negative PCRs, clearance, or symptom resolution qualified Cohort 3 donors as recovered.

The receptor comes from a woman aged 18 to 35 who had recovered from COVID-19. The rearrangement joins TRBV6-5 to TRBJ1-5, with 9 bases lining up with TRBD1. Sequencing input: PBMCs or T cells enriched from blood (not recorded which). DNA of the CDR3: TGTGCCAGCAGTTTCGGACAGGGGTCCTCGCCCCAGCATTTT. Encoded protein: CASSFGQGSSPQHF.